This T cell receptor beta chain is drawn from a study of cytomegalovirus exposure and HLA in healthy donors. Broader study findings: High specificity and sensitivity for cytomegalovirus status were reported for the classifier. There were several of the most significant clusters that appeared linked to common viral pathogens in a later analysis. Some V segments, TRBV6-2 and TRBV6-3 among them, were indistinguishable and were therefore excluded.

60 Vbeta and 13 Jbeta primers were used in PCR. Only in-frame clones appear in the TCRdb table, and some are missing; sequencing was by immunoSEQ multiplex PCR. The table has roughly 63,000 clones, roughly 73% seen once; the top ten hold roughly 25%. CDR3 length: 14 residues. Germline V gives CDR1 SNHLY, CDR2 FYNNEI. The trim removed 5 bases at V and 1 base at J, leaving 2 bases unmatched. Note on this clone: No antigen is known for it.

The rearrangement links TRBV2 to TRBJ1-5, with 7 positions matching TRBD1. This receptor was taken from a woman aged 35 to 49 in good health and CMV-seropositive. Sequencing was performed on PBMCs. This CDR3 reads CASSRRGSNQPQHF. As DNA, the CDR3 is TGTGCCAGCAGTCGCAGGGGGAGCAATCAGCCCCAGCATTTT.